This T cell receptor beta chain was identified in a study of CD8+ T cells in alopecia areata. Specified treatment: oral pan-JAK inhibitor, 5-10 mg twice daily. Reverse transcription of extracted RNA yielded cDNA, which provided the sequencing template. Sequencing used immunoSEQ multiplex PCR; TCRdb keeps in-frame clones, though not all of them. The sample lists approximately 210,000 clones, about 60% occurring once. Findings of the study overall: Tofacitinib yielded significantly lower scalp clonality and fewer expanded CD8+ clones among the top 100. With tofacitinib ongoing, many expanded lesional clones persisted in both scalp and blood.

This clone was observed a handful of times. Its target is not known. Trimming pared 6 bases from V and 0 bases from J, leaving 9 bases between. Germline V gene data show CDR1 as SQVTM and CDR2 as ANQGSEA. The CDR3 totals 12 residues. The genes are TRBV29-1 and TRBJ2-7; D gene uncertain. The sample consisted of CD4+ T cells sorted from blood, taken at week 4, from a patient treated with tofacitinib. The origin of this receptor is a human donor with alopecia areata. Here the CDR3 DNA reads TGCAGCGTGCAAACAAGCTCCTACGAGCAGTACTTC. Translating gives CSVQTSSYEQYF.